This T cell receptor (beta chain) was sequenced for a study of T-cell reconstitution after alpha-beta-depleted transplantation in children. This clonotype was found a few times. A library of TCRbeta sequences, prepared with unique molecular identifiers, was generated. TCRdb processed the PCR reads anew with MiXCR; each CDR3 protein has one entry. The sample has hundreds of thousands of distinct CDR3 sequences, 10% to 15% seen once. The sample was PBMCs, taken from the stem cell graft. The TCR sequence derives from a human donor who donated a stem cell graft to a child with Fanconi anemia.

The CDR3 is CSVDNTGDTEAFF. CDR3 nucleotides: TGCAGCGTTGACAATACAGGGGATACTGAAGCTTTCTTT. The V and J genes are TRBV29-1 and TRBJ1-1, with 7 bases lining up with TRBD1. CDR3 length: 13 residues. CDR1 is SQVTM, CDR2 ANQGSEA, per germline. The V gene end was trimmed by 3 bases and the J gene end by 5 bases; junction bases not matched to a gene: 6.